Sequencing of this T cell receptor (beta chain) was carried out in a study of blood T cell repertoires in COVID-19. At the level of the study: Some COVID-19 samples were acute and others convalescent; all came from the United States, Italy and Spain. Sources were T cells, B-cell-depleted T cells, or PBMCs; the material itself was cDNA or gDNA.

Here immunoSEQ multiplex PCR was the method, and the copy in TCRdb shows in-frame clones only, minus some. In the table there are 140,000 to 150,000 clones, about 90% of which are singletons. The sequenced material came from peripheral blood. This TCR was sampled from a man aged 60-69 years with active or convalescent COVID-19.

CDR3 nucleotides: TGTGCCAGCTCACCCGACCCGGGGGGCGAGCAGTACTTC. Translating it yields CASSPDPGGEQYF. The rearrangement links TRBV18 to TRBJ2-7; TRBD2 agrees at 7 bases. CDR1 and CDR2 from the germline V gene are KGHSH and LQKENI. Trimming cost V 3 bases and J 6 bases; bases outside gene matches: 5. There are 13 residues in the CDR3.